The 6 T cell receptor beta chains listed next were all sequenced from one sample in a study of shared clonotypes between healthy human individuals. Data came from immunoSEQ multiplex PCR; TCRdb stores just in-frame clones and leaves some out. Of some 300,000 clones listed, 73% are singletons. Source material: memory CD4+ T cells sorted from blood. Subset: CD45RA-negative fraction. These receptors all come from a man aged 30 to 45 in good health.

The chain uses TRBV5-1 and TRBJ1-2, with 7 bases lining up with TRBD1. The V segment lost 2 bases and the J segment 3 bases; nucleotides outside the gene matches: 1. Germline V gene lookup returns CDR1 SGHRS and CDR2 YFSETQ. This CDR3 has 13 residues. The CDR3 DNA reads TGCGCCAGCAGCTTAGACAGGGACTATGGCTACACCTTC. The encoded protein is CASSLDRDYGYTF.

Worth noting for this clone: A far bigger clonotype differs at one base, so this is likely a read error. The V gene is TRBV9, the J gene TRBJ1-1; 10 bases are a match to TRBD1. CDR1 is SGDLS, CDR2 YYNGEE, per germline. This CDR3 comprises 14 residues. V shed 5 bases and J 3 bases; nucleotides not matched to a gene: 4. The CDR3 is CASSRGQGDTEAFF. The CDR3, as DNA: TGTGCCAGCAGTCGTGGACAGGGGGACACTGAAGCTTTCTTT.

The rearrangement links TRBV6-5 to TRBJ1-5; D is unclear. Trimming left V 6 bases short and J 0 bases short, with 9 bases between. This CDR3 contains 14 residues. The V gene's germline CDR1 is MNHEY and CDR2 SVGAGI. CDR3 region: CASSRGLSNQPQHF. In nucleotides, the CDR3 is TGTGCCAGCAGCCGAGGACTTAGCAATCAGCCCCAGCATTTT.

This clone was seen at least ten times. This chain connects TRBV5-1 to TRBJ2-7; D unresolved. The CDR3 totals 13 residues. Trimming left V 6 bases short and J 3 bases short, with 13 bases between. Germline CDR1 SGHRS, CDR2 YFSETQ. The CDR3 bases are TGCGCCAGCATGAGTACAGCCAACTACGAGCAGTACTTC. This encodes CASMSTANYEQYF.

CDR3 amino acids: CASSLLELASAYNEQFF. In DNA form, the CDR3 reads TGCGCCAGCAGCTTGTTAGAGCTAGCGAGTGCCTACAATGAGCAGTTCTTC. The chain uses TRBV5-1 and TRBJ2-1, with a possible D match to TRBD2 (6 bases). There are 17 residues in the CDR3. Per germline, CDR1 SGHRS and CDR2 YFSETQ. Trimming removed 1 base from V and 2 bases from J, with 16 bases in between.

The chain combines TRBV18 with TRBJ1-3; D is unresolved. The CDR3 is made up of 13 amino acids. CDR1 is KGHSH, CDR2 LQKENI, per germline. The V end lost 5 bases, the J end lost 0 bases, and 5 bases lay between the germline ends. CDR3: CASSGLSGNTIYF. CDR3 DNA: TGTGCCAGCTCAGGACTCTCTGGAAACACCATATATTTT. The full variable domain, its missing parts supplied by reference TRBV18 and TRBJ1-3, is NAGVMQNPRHLVRRRGQEARLRCSPMKGHSHVYWYRQLPEEGLKFMVYLQKENIIDESGMPKERFSAEFPKEGPSILRIQQVVRGDSAAYFCASSGLSGNTIYFGEGSWLTVV.